These 2 T cell receptor beta chains were all obtained from the same sample, sequenced in a study of T cell repertoires in ileal Crohn's disease. TCRdb's table, derived via immunoSEQ multiplex PCR, lists solely in-frame clones and lacks some. The sample lists around 2,400 clones, roughly 82% occurring once. The sequencing input was ileal tissue. These receptors were obtained from an adult with Crohn's disease.

The CDR3 DNA is TGTGCCACCCGGGGAGGGTGGGCTAGCAATCAGCCCCAGCATTTT. Its protein product is CATRGGWASNQPQHF. The rearrangement joins TRBV27 to TRBJ1-5, with D unclear. Germline V gives CDR1 MNHEY, CDR2 SMNVEV (reference sequence). The CDR3 contains 15 residues. V was trimmed by 10 bases and J by 0 bases, leaving 16 bases between them.

This chain connects TRBV11-2 to TRBJ1-5; D is perhaps TRBD1 (6 bases). CDR1 is SGHAT and CDR2 is FQNNGV in the germline V gene. V lost 5 bases and J 0 bases, leaving 17 bases between the germline ends. The CDR3 extends over 17 amino acids. The CDR3 loop reads CASSARGQPYSNQPQHF. For the CDR3, the DNA is TGTGCCAGCAGCGCCCGAGGACAGCCGTATAGCAATCAGCCCCAGCATTTT.